Listed below are T cell receptor beta chains from one sample, sequenced in a study of cytomegalovirus exposure and HLA in healthy donors. Measured with immunoSEQ multiplex PCR; TCRdb has only the in-frame clones, and not every one. The data contain fewer than 40,000 clones, roughly 84% of them seen just once; the ten biggest clones take up 3.6%. What was sequenced was PBMCs. The receptors were sampled from a woman younger than 35 in good health and CMV-seronegative. The CDR3 runs from the conserved cysteine through the conserved F or W. Fields, in order: CDR3 protein, CDR3 DNA, V gene, D gene, clone size, J gene. The D gene is left open where the match is weak. A clone size is listed for some rows: how often the clone was seen (once, few, many), or a class if it is expanded.

CDR3: CSGMDSGLVTEAFF
DNA: TGCAGCGGTATGGATTCAGGTTTGGTCACTGAAGCTTTCTTT
V: TRBV29-1
D: NA
size: NA
J: TRBJ1-1

CDR3: CASSISSGRIGNNEQFF
DNA: TGTGCCAGTAGTATATCTAGCGGGAGGATCGGGAACAATGAGCAGTTCTTC
V: TRBV19
D: TRBD2
size: once
J: TRBJ2-1

CDR3: CASRGTGGKETDTQYF
DNA: TGTGCCAGCAGGGGGACAGGGGGAAAGGAGACAGATACGCAGTATTTT
V: TRBV28
D: TRBD1
size: NA
J: TRBJ2-3

CDR3: CSSTPTGDEQYF
DNA: TGTTCCAGCACCCCGACAGGGGACGAGCAGTACTTC
V: TRBV7-9
D: TRBD1
size: NA
J: TRBJ2-7

CDR3: CASSPRDSLSYEQYF
DNA: TGTGCCAGTAGTCCCCGAGACTCTCTCTCCTACGAGCAGTACTTC
V: TRBV19
D: NA
size: NA
J: TRBJ2-7

CDR3: CASSPGTSGGETQYF
DNA: TGTGCCAGTAGCCCCGGGACTAGCGGGGGAGAGACCCAGTACTTC
V: TRBV19
D: TRBD2
size: few
J: TRBJ2-5

CDR3: CASSLGLAGLGNNEQFF
DNA: TGTGCCAGCAGCTTGGGTCTAGCGGGATTAGGAAACAATGAGCAGTTCTTC
V: TRBV5-4
D: TRBD2
size: NA
J: TRBJ2-1

CDR3: CASSLATLTGELFF
DNA: TGTGCCAGCAGCTTAGCAACTTTAACCGGGGAGCTGTTTTTT
V: TRBV7-2
D: NA
size: NA
J: TRBJ2-2

CDR3: CASSVQTSGYEQYF
DNA: TGTGCCAGCAGCGTCCAGACTAGCGGATACGAGCAGTACTTC
V: TRBV9
D: TRBD2
size: NA
J: TRBJ2-7

CDR3: CASNPTGGPYNEQFF
DNA: TGTGCCAGCAATCCCACAGGGGGCCCTTACAATGAGCAGTTCTTC
V: TRBV6-1
D: TRBD1
size: NA
J: TRBJ2-1

CDR3: CASSFWAGGQGDTQYF
DNA: TGTGCCAGCAGCTTCTGGGCGGGGGGGCAGGGAGATACGCAGTATTTT
V: TRBV7-2
D: TRBD2
size: NA
J: TRBJ2-3

CDR3: CASSLATASGYEQYF
DNA: TGTGCCAGCAGCTTGGCGACAGCTTCGGGCTACGAGCAGTACTTC
V: TRBV11-2
D: NA
size: NA
J: TRBJ2-7

CDR3: CASSLGSGQNYGYTF
DNA: TGTGCCAGCAGCTTAGGCTCAGGTCAAAACTATGGCTACACCTTC
V: TRBV7-2
D: NA
size: once
J: TRBJ1-2

CDR3: CASSVERGPTGELFF
DNA: TGTGCCAGCAGCGTAGAGCGGGGGCCCACCGGGGAGCTGTTTTTT
V: TRBV9
D: TRBD2
size: NA
J: TRBJ2-2

CDR3: CASSQFDRENEKLFF
DNA: TGTGCCAGCAGCCAATTTGACAGGGAAAATGAAAAACTGTTTTTT
V: TRBV5-6
D: TRBD1
size: NA
J: TRBJ1-4

CDR3: CACEGPYEGNIQYF
DNA: TGTGCCTGCGAAGGCCCCTACGAGGGAAACATTCAGTACTTC
V: TRBV30
D: NA
size: NA
J: TRBJ2-4

CDR3: CASSLKKGPGQATEQYF
DNA: TGTGCCAGCAGCTTAAAAAAAGGGCCGGGACAGGCTACCGAGCAGTACTTC
V: TRBV11-3
D: TRBD1
size: NA
J: TRBJ2-7

CDR3: CASSEKGLGLYTQYF
DNA: TGTGCCAGCAGTGAAAAGGGACTAGGATTGTATACCCAGTACTTC
V: TRBV6-1
D: TRBD2
size: few
J: TRBJ2-5

CDR3: CASSAQGRETQYF
DNA: TGTGCCAGTAGTGCCCAGGGGCGAGAGACCCAGTACTTC
V: TRBV19
D: NA
size: NA
J: TRBJ2-5

CDR3: CASSPGQGRETQYF
DNA: TGTGCCAGCAGCCCCGGTCAGGGCAGGGAGACCCAGTACTTC
V: TRBV7-2
D: NA
size: NA
J: TRBJ2-5

CDR3: CASSELEGETQYF
DNA: TGTGCCAGCAGTGAATTGGAGGGGGAGACCCAGTACTTC
V: TRBV2
D: NA
size: NA
J: TRBJ2-5

CDR3: CASSPGLNFEPFYGYTF
DNA: TGTGCCAGCAGCCCGGGACTGAACTTCGAACCTTTCTATGGCTACACCTTC
V: TRBV4-2
D: NA
size: few
J: TRBJ1-2

CDR3: CASSEILAGGTDTQYF
DNA: TGTGCCAGCAGTGAAATACTAGCGGGGGGCACAGATACGCAGTATTTT
V: TRBV6-1
D: TRBD2
size: NA
J: TRBJ2-3

CDR3: CASSQDGAGGYNEQFF
DNA: TGCGCCAGCAGCCAAGATGGGGCGGGGGGGTACAATGAGCAGTTCTTC
V: TRBV4-3
D: TRBD2
size: NA
J: TRBJ2-1

CDR3: CASSEAGESNEQFF
DNA: TGTGCCAGCAGTGAAGCTGGGGAGAGCAATGAGCAGTTCTTC
V: TRBV6-4
D: NA
size: NA
J: TRBJ2-1

CDR3: CASRLAPKETQYF
DNA: TGTGCCAGCAGGCTAGCGCCTAAAGAGACCCAGTACTTC
V: TRBV25-1
D: NA
size: NA
J: TRBJ2-5

CDR3: CAISADTGILIGEQYF
DNA: TGTGCCATCAGTGCAGATACCGGGATACTAATCGGCGAGCAGTACTTC
V: TRBV10-3
D: NA
size: NA
J: TRBJ2-7

CDR3: CASSLSTGKIGELFF
DNA: TGCGCCAGCAGCCTATCGACAGGGAAAATCGGGGAGCTGTTTTTT
V: TRBV4-3
D: TRBD1
size: NA
J: TRBJ2-2

CDR3: CASSPGGGNTIYF
DNA: TGTGCCAGCAGCCCGGGGGGGGGAAACACCATATATTTT
V: TRBV9
D: NA
size: NA
J: TRBJ1-3

CDR3: CASSSRQGYEQYF
DNA: TGTGCCAGTAGCTCGCGACAGGGATACGAGCAGTACTTC
V: TRBV19
D: TRBD1
size: NA
J: TRBJ2-7